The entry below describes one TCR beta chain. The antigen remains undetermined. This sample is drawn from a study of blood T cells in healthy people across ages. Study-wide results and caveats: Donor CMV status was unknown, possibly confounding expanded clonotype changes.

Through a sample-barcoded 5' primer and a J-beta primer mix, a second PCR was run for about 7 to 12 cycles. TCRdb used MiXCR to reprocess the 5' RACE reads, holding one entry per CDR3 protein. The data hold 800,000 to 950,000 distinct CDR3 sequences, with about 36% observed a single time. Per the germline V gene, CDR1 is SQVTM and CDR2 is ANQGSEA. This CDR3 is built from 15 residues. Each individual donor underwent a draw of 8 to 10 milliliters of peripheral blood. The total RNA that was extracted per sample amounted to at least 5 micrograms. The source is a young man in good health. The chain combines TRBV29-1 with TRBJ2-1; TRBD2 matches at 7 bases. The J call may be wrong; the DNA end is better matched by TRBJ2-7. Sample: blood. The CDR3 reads CSAGGGRGSYNEQYF. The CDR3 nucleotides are TGCAGCGCTGGCGGAGGGAGGGGCTCCTACAATGAGCAGTACTTC.